The rows below give T cell receptor beta chains drawn from one sample of a study of T-cell reconstitution after alpha-beta-depleted transplantation in children. TCRdb re-called the PCR reads with MiXCR, one entry per CDR3 protein. The data contain more than 40,000 distinct CDR3 sequences, roughly half of them singletons. The sample consisted of peripheral blood, taken before TCRalphabeta/CD19-depleted stem cell transplant. These receptors all stem from a boy younger than two with SCID, due to receive a stem cell transplant. Both conserved end residues are part of each CDR3. The order of the fields is clone size, V gene, D gene, J gene, CDR3 protein, CDR3 DNA. D genes are given only for firm matches. The size entry is marked missing in some rows and otherwise reads once, few, many or a size class.

clone_size: NA
v_call: TRBV7-9
d_call: NA
j_call: TRBJ2-3
cdr3_aa: CASSLALKPTDTQYF
cdr3_nt: TGTGCCAGCAGCTTAGCACTAAAGCCCACAGATACGCAGTATTTT

clone_size: NA
v_call: TRBV2
d_call: NA
j_call: TRBJ1-6
cdr3_aa: CASSRDISLSGADLHF
cdr3_nt: TGTGCCAGCAGTCGGGACATTTCCCTAAGTGGGGCCGACCTCCACTTT

clone_size: NA
v_call: TRBV5-6
d_call: TRBD1
j_call: TRBJ2-7
cdr3_aa: CASSSGTVSYEQYF
cdr3_nt: TGTGCCAGCAGCTCGGGGACAGTATCCTACGAGCAGTACTTC

clone_size: NA
v_call: TRBV20-1
d_call: TRBD1
j_call: TRBJ1-5
cdr3_aa: CSASVGAGGQPQHF
cdr3_nt: TGCAGTGCTTCGGTGGGGGCAGGGGGTCAGCCCCAGCATTTT

clone_size: once
v_call: TRBV4-3
d_call: NA
j_call: TRBJ1-3
cdr3_aa: CASSQTGNTIYF
cdr3_nt: TGCGCCAGCAGCCAAACTGGAAACACCATATATTTT

clone_size: NA
v_call: TRBV7-2
d_call: NA
j_call: TRBJ1-1
cdr3_aa: CASSPPVVGVAFF
cdr3_nt: TGTGCCAGCAGCCCCCCGGTTGTGGGGGTGGCTTTCTTT

clone_size: NA
v_call: TRBV15
d_call: NA
j_call: TRBJ1-1
cdr3_aa: CATSRYQGGNTEAFF
cdr3_nt: TGTGCCACCAGCCGATACCAGGGAGGGAACACTGAAGCTTTCTTT

clone_size: NA
v_call: TRBV20-1
d_call: TRBD1
j_call: TRBJ2-3
cdr3_aa: CSASPNPPGQGIFTDTQYF
cdr3_nt: TGCAGTGCTAGTCCCAACCCGCCTGGACAGGGGATCTTCACAGATACGCAGTATTTT

clone_size: NA
v_call: TRBV20-1
d_call: TRBD1
j_call: TRBJ2-7
cdr3_aa: CSPGTGAGEQYF
cdr3_nt: TGCAGTCCGGGGACAGGGGCAGGGGAGCAGTACTTC

clone_size: many
v_call: TRBV4-1
d_call: TRBD1
j_call: TRBJ2-2
cdr3_aa: CASSQPQGLPNTGELFF
cdr3_nt: TGCGCCAGCAGCCAACCACAGGGGCTGCCGAACACCGGGGAGCTGTTTTTT

clone_size: NA
v_call: TRBV20-1
d_call: NA
j_call: TRBJ2-1
cdr3_aa: CSARSRTNYNEQFF
cdr3_nt: TGCAGTGCTAGGTCAAGGACCAACTACAATGAGCAGTTCTTC

clone_size: NA
v_call: TRBV20-1
d_call: TRBD2
j_call: TRBJ2-3
cdr3_aa: CSARDAQRGDTDTQYF
cdr3_nt: TGCAGTGCTAGAGATGCCCAGCGGGGGGACACAGATACGCAGTATTTT

clone_size: few
v_call: TRBV6-2/TRBV6-3
d_call: NA
j_call: TRBJ2-2
cdr3_aa: CASSYGGDNTGELFF
cdr3_nt: TGTGCCAGCAGTTACGGAGGGGACAACACCGGGGAGCTGTTTTTT

clone_size: few
v_call: TRBV7-6
d_call: TRBD2
j_call: TRBJ2-7
cdr3_aa: CASSLRLAGGNEQYF
cdr3_nt: TGTGCCAGCAGCTTAAGGCTAGCGGGGGGAAACGAGCAGTACTTC

clone_size: NA
v_call: TRBV11-2
d_call: NA
j_call: TRBJ1-5
cdr3_aa: CASSSSFGAQGGGISNQPQHF
cdr3_nt: TGTGCCAGCAGCTCCTCCTTCGGGGCGCAGGGAGGAGGGATAAGCAATCAGCCCCAGCATTTT

clone_size: few
v_call: TRBV5-1
d_call: NA
j_call: TRBJ1-1
cdr3_aa: CASSLTGVSSEAFF
cdr3_nt: TGCGCCAGCAGCTTGACGGGGGTGAGCTCTGAAGCTTTCTTT

clone_size: few
v_call: TRBV10-3
d_call: TRBD2
j_call: TRBJ2-7
cdr3_aa: CAISGGLAGGPDVYEQYF
cdr3_nt: TGTGCCATCAGTGGTGGGCTAGCGGGGGGGCCGGACGTCTACGAGCAGTACTTC

clone_size: NA
v_call: TRBV5-1
d_call: NA
j_call: TRBJ2-2
cdr3_aa: CASSRHWGPNTGELFF
cdr3_nt: TGCGCCAGCAGTCGCCATTGGGGGCCTAACACCGGGGAGCTGTTTTTT

clone_size: many
v_call: TRBV12-3/TRBV12-4
d_call: NA
j_call: TRBJ1-1
cdr3_aa: CASSWNRDTEAFF
cdr3_nt: TGTGCCAGCAGTTGGAACAGGGACACTGAAGCTTTCTTT

clone_size: many
v_call: TRBV7-7
d_call: TRBD2
j_call: TRBJ2-1
cdr3_aa: CASSPGGWNEQFF
cdr3_nt: TGTGCCAGCAGCCCGGGGGGTTGGAATGAGCAGTTCTTC

clone_size: NA
v_call: TRBV7-2
d_call: NA
j_call: TRBJ2-5
cdr3_aa: CASSSAQGEGETQYF
cdr3_nt: TGTGCCAGCAGCTCCGCTCAGGGGGAGGGGGAGACCCAGTACTTC

clone_size: once
v_call: TRBV7-9
d_call: NA
j_call: TRBJ1-2
cdr3_aa: CASSLALGGYTF
cdr3_nt: TGTGCCAGCAGCTTAGCTCTCGGTGGCTACACCTTC

clone_size: few
v_call: TRBV5-1
d_call: TRBD1
j_call: TRBJ2-1
cdr3_aa: CASSDPDRGRNEQFF
cdr3_nt: TGCGCCAGCAGCGATCCGGACAGGGGGCGTAATGAGCAGTTCTTC